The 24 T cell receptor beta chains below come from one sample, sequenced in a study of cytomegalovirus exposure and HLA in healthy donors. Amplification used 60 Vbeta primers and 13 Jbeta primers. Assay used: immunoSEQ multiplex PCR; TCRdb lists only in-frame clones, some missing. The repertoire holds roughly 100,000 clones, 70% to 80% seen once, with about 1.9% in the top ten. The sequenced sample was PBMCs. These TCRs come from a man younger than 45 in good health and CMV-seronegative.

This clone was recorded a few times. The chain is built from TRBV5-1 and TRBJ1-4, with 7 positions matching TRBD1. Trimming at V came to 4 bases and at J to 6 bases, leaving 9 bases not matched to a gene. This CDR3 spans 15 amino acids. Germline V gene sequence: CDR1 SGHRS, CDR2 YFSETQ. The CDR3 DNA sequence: TGCGCCAGCAGCGTAGTGGGGGACAGCTATGAAAAACTGTTTTTT. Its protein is CASSVVGDSYEKLFF.

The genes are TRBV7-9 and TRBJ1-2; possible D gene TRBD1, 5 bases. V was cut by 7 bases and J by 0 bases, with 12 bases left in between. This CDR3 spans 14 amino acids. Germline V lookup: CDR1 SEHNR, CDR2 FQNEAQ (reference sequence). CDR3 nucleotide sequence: TGTGCCAGCACCCTAACGGGGGCTAACTATGGCTACACCTTC. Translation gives CASTLTGANYGYTF.

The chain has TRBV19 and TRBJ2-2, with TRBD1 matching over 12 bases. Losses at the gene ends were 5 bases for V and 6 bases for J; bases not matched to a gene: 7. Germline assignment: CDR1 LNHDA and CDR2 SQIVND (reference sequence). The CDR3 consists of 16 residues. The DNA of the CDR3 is TGTGCCAGTAGTTCGCCGGGACAGGGGGCCTCCGGGGAGCTGTTTTTT. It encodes CASSSPGQGASGELFF.

The CDR3 spells CASSNQGLGAFF. The CDR3 nucleotides are TGTGCCAGCAGCAATCAGGGTCTGGGAGCTTTCTTT. The chain recombines TRBV28 with TRBJ1-1; D possibly corresponds to TRBD1 (5 bases). Germline CDR1 and CDR2: MDHEN and SYDVKM. V was cut by 6 bases and J by 10 bases, with 15 bases left in between. The CDR3 has 12 amino acids.

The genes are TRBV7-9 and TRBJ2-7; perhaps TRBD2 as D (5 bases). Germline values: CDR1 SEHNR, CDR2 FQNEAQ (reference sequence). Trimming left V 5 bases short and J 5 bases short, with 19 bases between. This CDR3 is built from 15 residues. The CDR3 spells CASSGGAARVNEQYF. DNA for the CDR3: TGTGCCAGCAGCGGCGGAGCGGCTCGCGTCAACGAGCAGTACTTC.

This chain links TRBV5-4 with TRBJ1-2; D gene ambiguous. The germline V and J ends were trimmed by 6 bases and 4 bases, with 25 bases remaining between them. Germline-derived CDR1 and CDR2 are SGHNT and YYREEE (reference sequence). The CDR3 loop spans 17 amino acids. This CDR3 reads CASTPSLNGRNSYGYTF. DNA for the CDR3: TGTGCCAGCACCCCCTCGTTGAATGGTCGCAACAGCTATGGCTACACCTTC.

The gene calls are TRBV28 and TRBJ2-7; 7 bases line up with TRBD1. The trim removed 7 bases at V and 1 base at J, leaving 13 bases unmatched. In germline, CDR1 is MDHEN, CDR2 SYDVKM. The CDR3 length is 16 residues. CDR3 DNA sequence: TGTGCCAGCACCAATGTCCGGGACAGAAGATCCTACGAGCAGTACTTC. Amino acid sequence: CASTNVRDRRSYEQYF. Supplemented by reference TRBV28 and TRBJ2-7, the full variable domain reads DVKVTQSSRYLVKRTGEKVFLECVQDMDHENMFWYRQDPGLGLRLIYFSYDVKMKEKGDIPEGYSVSREKKERFSLILESASTNQTSMYLCASTNVRDRRSYEQYFGPGTRLTVT.

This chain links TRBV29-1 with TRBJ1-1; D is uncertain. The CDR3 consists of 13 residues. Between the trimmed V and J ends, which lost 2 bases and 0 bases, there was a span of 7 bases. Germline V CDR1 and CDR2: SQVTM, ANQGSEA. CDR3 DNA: TGCAGCGTTGAAAAGGCGGTGAACACTGAAGCTTTCTTT. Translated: CSVEKAVNTEAFF.

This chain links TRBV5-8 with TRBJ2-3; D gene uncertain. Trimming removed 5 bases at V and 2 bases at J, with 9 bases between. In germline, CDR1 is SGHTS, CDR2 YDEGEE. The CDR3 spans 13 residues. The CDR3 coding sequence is TGTGCCAGCAGTCATACTTTCACAGATACGCAGTATTTT. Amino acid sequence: CASSHTFTDTQYF.

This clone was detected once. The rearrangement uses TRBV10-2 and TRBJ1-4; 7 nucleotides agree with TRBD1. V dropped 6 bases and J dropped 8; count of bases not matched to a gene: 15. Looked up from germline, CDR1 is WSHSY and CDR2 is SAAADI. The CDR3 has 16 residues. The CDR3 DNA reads TGCGCCAGCAGACAGCCAGGGGGAATGAGACGGGAAAAACTGTTTTTT. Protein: CASRQPGGMRREKLFF.

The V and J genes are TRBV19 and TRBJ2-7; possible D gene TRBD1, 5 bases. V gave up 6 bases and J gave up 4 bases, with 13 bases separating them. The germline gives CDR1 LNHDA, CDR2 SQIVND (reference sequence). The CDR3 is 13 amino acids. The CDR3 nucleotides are TGTGCCAGTAGGGCTCAGGGTCGATACGAGCAGTACTTC. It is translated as CASRAQGRYEQYF.

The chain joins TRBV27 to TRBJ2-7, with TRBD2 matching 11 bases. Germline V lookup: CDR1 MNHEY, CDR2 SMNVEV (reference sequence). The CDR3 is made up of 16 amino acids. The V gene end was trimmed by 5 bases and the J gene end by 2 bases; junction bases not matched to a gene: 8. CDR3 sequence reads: CASSGAPTSGTYEQYF. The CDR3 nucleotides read TGTGCCAGCAGTGGGGCTCCGACTAGCGGGACCTACGAGCAGTACTTC.

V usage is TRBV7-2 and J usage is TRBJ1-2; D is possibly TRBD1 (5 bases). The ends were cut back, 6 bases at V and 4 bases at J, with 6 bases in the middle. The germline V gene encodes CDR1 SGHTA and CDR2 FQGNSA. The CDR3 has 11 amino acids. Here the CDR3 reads CASRDIYGYTF. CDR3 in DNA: TGTGCCAGCAGGGACATCTATGGCTACACCTTC.

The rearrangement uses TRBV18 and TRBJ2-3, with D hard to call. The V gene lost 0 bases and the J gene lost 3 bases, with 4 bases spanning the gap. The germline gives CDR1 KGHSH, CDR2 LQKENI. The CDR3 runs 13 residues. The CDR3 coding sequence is TGTGCCAGCTCACCACCCGGGACAGATACGCAGTATTTT. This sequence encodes CASSPPGTDTQYF.

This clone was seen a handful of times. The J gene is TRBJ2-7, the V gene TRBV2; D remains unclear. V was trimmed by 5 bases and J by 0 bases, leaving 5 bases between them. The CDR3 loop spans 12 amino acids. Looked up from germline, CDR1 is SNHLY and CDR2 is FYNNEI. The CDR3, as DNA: TGTGCCAGCAGTACAAACTCCTACGAGCAGTACTTC. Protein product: CASSTNSYEQYF.

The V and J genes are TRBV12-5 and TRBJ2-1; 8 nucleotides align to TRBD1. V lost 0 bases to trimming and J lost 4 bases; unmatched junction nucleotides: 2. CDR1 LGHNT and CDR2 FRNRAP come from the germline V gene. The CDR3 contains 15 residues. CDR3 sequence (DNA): TGTGCTAGTGGTTTGGTCCAGGGGGCGTACAATGAGCAGTTCTTC. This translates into CASGLVQGAYNEQFF.

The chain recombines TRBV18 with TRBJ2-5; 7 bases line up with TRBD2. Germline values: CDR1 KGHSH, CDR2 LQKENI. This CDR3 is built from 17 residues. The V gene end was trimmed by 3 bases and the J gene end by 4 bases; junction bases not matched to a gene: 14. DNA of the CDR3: TGTGCCAGCTCACCTACTGCGAAAAGCGGGGTACGAGAGACCCAGTACTTC. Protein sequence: CASSPTAKSGVRETQYF.

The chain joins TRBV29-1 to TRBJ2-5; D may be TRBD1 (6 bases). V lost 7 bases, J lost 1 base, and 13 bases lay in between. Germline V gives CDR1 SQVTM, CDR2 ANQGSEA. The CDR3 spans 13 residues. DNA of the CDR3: TGCAGCGGTCAACAGGGACCCCAAGAGACCCAGTACTTC. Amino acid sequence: CSGQQGPQETQYF.

In nucleotides, the CDR3 is TGTGCCAGCAGCTTATCTGGGACACAAGAGACCCAGTACTTC. Translation: CASSLSGTQETQYF. The chain has TRBV7-7 and TRBJ2-5, with TRBD1 as a possible D gene (6 bases). Trimming took off 2 bases at V and 2 bases at J, with 9 bases between the two ends. Germline V gene sequence: CDR1 SSHAT, CDR2 FNYEAQ (reference sequence). The CDR3 runs 14 residues.

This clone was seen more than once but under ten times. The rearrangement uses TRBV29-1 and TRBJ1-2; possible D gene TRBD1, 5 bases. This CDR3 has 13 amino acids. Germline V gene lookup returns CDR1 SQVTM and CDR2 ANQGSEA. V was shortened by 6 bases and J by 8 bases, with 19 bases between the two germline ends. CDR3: CSVPSAGGLGYTF. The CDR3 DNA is TGCAGCGTCCCCTCCGCGGGGGGGTTAGGCTACACCTTC.

The CDR3 nucleotides are TGCGCCAGCAATCAAGACACCTCCTACGAGCAGTACTTC. Translation gives CASNQDTSYEQYF. The chain is built from TRBV5-1 and TRBJ2-7; no clear D. This CDR3 is 13 amino acids long. Trimming stripped 6 bases from V and 0 bases from J, with 10 bases between. Germline loops: CDR1 SGHRS, CDR2 YFSETQ.

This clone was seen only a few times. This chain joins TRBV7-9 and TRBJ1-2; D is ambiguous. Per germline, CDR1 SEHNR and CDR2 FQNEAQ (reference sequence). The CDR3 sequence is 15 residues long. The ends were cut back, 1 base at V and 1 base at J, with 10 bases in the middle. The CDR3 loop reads CASSLGVAGNYGYTF. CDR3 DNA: TGTGCCAGCAGCTTAGGTGTTGCGGGTAACTATGGCTACACCTTC.

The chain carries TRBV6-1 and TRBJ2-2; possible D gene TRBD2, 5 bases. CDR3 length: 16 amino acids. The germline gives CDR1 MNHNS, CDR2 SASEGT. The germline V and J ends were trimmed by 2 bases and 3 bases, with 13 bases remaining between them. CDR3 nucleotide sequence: TGTGCCAGCAGTGAATGGCTACCCGGGGACACCGGGGAGCTGTTTTTT. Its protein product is CASSEWLPGDTGELFF.

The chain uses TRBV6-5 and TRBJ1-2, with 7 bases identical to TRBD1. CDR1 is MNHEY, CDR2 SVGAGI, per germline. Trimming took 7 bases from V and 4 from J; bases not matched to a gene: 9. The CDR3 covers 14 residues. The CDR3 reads CASTFRTGSYGYTF. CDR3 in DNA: TGTGCCAGCACCTTCCGGACAGGCTCCTATGGCTACACCTTC.